A single sample gave rise to the 21 T cell receptor beta chains below, sequenced in a study of persistence of HIV-infected CD4 T cells. The libraries were made with immunoSEQ version 4 in survey mode. The table came from immunoSEQ multiplex PCR; TCRdb's copy has only in-frame clones and leaves some out. The sample carries roughly 32,000 clones, roughly four fifths recorded once. An overlapping HIV-1 Gag peptide pool stimulated these cells at roughly 1 ug/peptide/mL. CD40L/CD69 double-negative CD45RO-high memory CD4+ T cells were collected. No antigens are known for them. The sequences come from CD4+ T cells sorted from PBMCs after approximately 19-hour stimulation, collected from a patient who received antiretroviral therapy. These receptors originate from an adult woman with HIV who was CMV-seropositive.

The chain is built from TRBV6-5 and TRBJ1-5, with D unresolved. CDR1 and CDR2 from the germline V gene are MNHEY and SVGAGI. CDR3 length: 13 residues. The germline V and J ends were trimmed by 7 bases and 5 bases, with 12 bases remaining between them. CDR3 loop: CASKRESYQPQHF. CDR3 bases: TGTGCCAGCAAGCGGGAGTCCTATCAGCCCCAGCATTTT.

This clone was observed a handful of times. This chain uses TRBV28 with TRBJ1-2, with D perhaps TRBD1 (6 bases). The V gene's germline CDR1 is MDHEN and CDR2 SYDVKM. This CDR3 is built from 16 residues. V dropped 6 bases and J dropped 8 bases, with 25 bases sitting between them. In nucleotides, the CDR3 is TGTGCCAGCAGCACTAATACAGGGCTTCTAGGGGAGGGCTACACCTTC. Its protein product is CASSTNTGLLGEGYTF.

This chain connects TRBV7-2 to TRBJ1-1; 11 nucleotides agree with TRBD1. The CDR3 covers 13 residues. Germline CDR1 reads SGHTA; CDR2 reads FQGNSA. The V segment lost 6 bases and the J segment 10 bases; nucleotides outside the gene matches: 7. The CDR3 sequence: CASRPGQGARAFF. CDR3 sequence (DNA): TGTGCCAGCAGACCAGGACAGGGGGCACGAGCTTTCTTT.

The chain couples TRBV2 to TRBJ2-2; 8 positions match TRBD1. Trimming took 6 bases from V and 5 from J; bases not matched to a gene: 5. CDR1 and CDR2 (germline): SNHLY, FYNNEI. The CDR3 runs 14 residues. For the CDR3, the DNA is TGTGCCAGCAGAAGTCAGGGGGCAACCGGGGAGCTGTTTTTT. Its translation: CASRSQGATGELFF.

This chain connects TRBV28 to TRBJ1-1; possibly TRBD1 for D (5 bases). CDR1 is MDHEN, CDR2 SYDVKM, per germline. CDR3 size: 12 residues. Trimming pared 8 bases from V and 5 bases from J, leaving 12 bases between. The chain's CDR3 is CASGAPRTEAFF. The CDR3 nucleotides read TGTGCCAGCGGGGCCCCGAGGACTGAAGCTTTCTTT.

The chain links TRBV11-3 to TRBJ1-1; unclear D gene. CDR1 is SGHNT, CDR2 YENEEA, per germline. The CDR3 extends over 12 amino acids. Trimming cost V 5 bases and J 5 bases, with 9 bases left between them. The CDR3 protein is CASSPRPTEAFF. As DNA, the CDR3 is TGTGCCAGCAGCCCGCGGCCGACTGAAGCTTTCTTT.

The genes are TRBV6-5 and TRBJ1-1; D not resolved. The CDR3 totals 15 residues. Trimming took off 0 bases at V and 1 base at J, with 9 bases between the two ends. Germline lookup yields CDR1 MNHEY and CDR2 SVGAGI. CDR3 DNA sequence: TGTGCCAGCAGTTACTCGAGTGCAGGGAACACTGAAGCTTTCTTT. This translates into CASSYSSAGNTEAFF.

The chain uses TRBV5-4 and TRBJ2-3; 13 nucleotides agree with TRBD2. This CDR3 spans 20 amino acids. Germline V gene data show CDR1 as SGHNT and CDR2 as YYREEE (reference sequence). J was trimmed by 2 bases and V by 4 bases; bases with no gene match: 16. This CDR3 reads CASSPGLAGILRGVTDTQYF. The CDR3 coding sequence is TGTGCCAGCAGCCCGGGACTAGCGGGGATCCTGAGGGGGGTCACAGATACGCAGTATTTT.

The chain joins TRBV10-3 to TRBJ1-1; D gene uncertain. This CDR3 is 18 amino acids long. V was pared by 3 bases and J by 0 bases, with 20 bases between. Per germline, CDR1 ENHRY and CDR2 SYGVKD. CDR3 protein: CAISDSGYRAGMNTEAFF. For the CDR3, the DNA is TGTGCCATCAGTGATTCCGGGTATAGGGCGGGTATGAACACTGAAGCTTTCTTT.

This clone was detected a few times. The V and J genes are TRBV29-1 and TRBJ2-5; 7 bases map to TRBD1. Trimming took 5 bases from V and 5 from J; bases not matched to a gene: 8. Germline CDR1 and CDR2: SQVTM and ANQGSEA. The CDR3 totals 13 residues. The DNA of the CDR3 is TGCAGCGTTATGAAGGGGGCGCGGGAGACCCAGTACTTC. Its translation: CSVMKGARETQYF.

This sequence joins TRBV3-1 (or the pseudogene TRBV3-2) and TRBJ1-5; D gene uncertain. The CDR3 has 13 amino acids. V dropped 1 base and J dropped 2 bases, with 3 bases sitting between them. Germline V gives CDR1 LGHDT, CDR2 YNNKEL (reference sequence). CDR3 sequence (DNA): TGTGCCAGCAGCCAAGTGGGCAATCAGCCCCAGCATTTT. Protein product: CASSQVGNQPQHF.

This rearrangement joins TRBV5-1 to TRBJ2-2; TRBD1 matches at 9 bases. The CDR3 runs to 16 residues. V lost 4 bases, J lost 5 bases, and 9 bases stayed unmatched. Germline-derived CDR1 and CDR2 are SGHRS and YFSETQ. The CDR3 region has the DNA TGCGCCAGCAGCCTCTGGGGGACAGGGAGTACCGGGGAGCTGTTTTTT. This translates into CASSLWGTGSTGELFF.

J is TRBJ2-7 and V is TRBV7-9, with D unclear. The germline gives CDR1 SEHNR, CDR2 FQNEAQ (reference sequence). The ends were cut back, 6 bases at V and 0 bases at J, with 21 bases in the middle. The CDR3 totals 17 residues. CDR3 in DNA: TGTGCCAGCAGACTCCCCGGTTCGCGCACGATCTCCTACGAGCAGTACTTC. Translating it yields CASRLPGSRTISYEQYF.

V usage is TRBV19 and J usage is TRBJ1-5; possibly TRBD1 for D (5 bases). Germline loops: CDR1 LNHDA, CDR2 SQIVND (reference sequence). V gave up 6 bases and J gave up 1 base, with 13 bases separating them. This CDR3 is built from 15 residues. The DNA for the CDR3 is TGTGCCAGTAGGCTGAACAGGCAGAGCAATCAGCCCCAGCATTTT. Amino acids: CASRLNRQSNQPQHF.

The V call is TRBV7-3, the J call TRBJ2-2; TRBD1 might be the D (6 bases). Between the trimmed V and J ends, which lost 0 bases and 3 bases, there was a span of 17 bases. The germline gives CDR1 SGHTA, CDR2 FQGTGA. This CDR3 is built from 18 residues. CDR3 sequence reads: CASSLTPERDTYTGELFF. In DNA form, the CDR3 reads TGTGCCAGCAGCTTAACTCCGGAGAGGGACACATACACCGGGGAGCTGTTTTTT.

CDR3 nucleotide sequence: TGTGCCACCAGCAGAGATCTCGGCGGGGGGGCCCACGAGCAGTACTTC. Its translation is CATSRDLGGGAHEQYF. The chain recombines TRBV15 with TRBJ2-7, with 9 bases fitting TRBD2. The CDR3 runs to 16 residues. Germline assignment: CDR1 LNHNV and CDR2 YYDKDF (reference sequence). V lost 0 bases, J lost 5 bases, and 8 bases stayed unmatched.

The chain couples TRBV5-1 to TRBJ2-1; no definite D call. Germline values: CDR1 SGHRS, CDR2 YFSETQ. The CDR3 covers 16 residues. The ends were cut back, 0 bases at V and 0 bases at J, with 10 bases in the middle. CDR3 residues: CASSLAAASSYNEQFF. CDR3 DNA: TGCGCCAGCAGCTTGGCGGCCGCGAGCTCCTACAATGAGCAGTTCTTC.

This clone was observed a few times. The rearrangement uses TRBV4-3 and TRBJ2-7, with 7 bases that match TRBD2. Germline values: CDR1 LGHNA, CDR2 YSLEER. The ends lost 1 base at V and 2 bases at J; junction bases unmatched: 5. CDR3 length equals 15 residues. CDR3 sequence reads: CASSQGGGGTYEQYF. CDR3 sequence (DNA): TGCGCCAGCAGCCAAGGGGGCGGGGGAACCTACGAGCAGTACTTC.

The V call is TRBV7-9, the J call TRBJ1-6; D might be TRBD1 (6 bases). The CDR3 has 14 residues. In germline, CDR1 is SEHNR, CDR2 FQNEAQ (reference sequence). Trimming pared 5 bases from V and 10 bases from J, leaving 15 bases between. In DNA, the CDR3 is TGTGCCAGCAGCGGGGGGACAAATACGTCACCCCTCCACTTT. Residues: CASSGGTNTSPLHF.

This clone was seen a few times. The chain is built from TRBV9 and TRBJ1-1; no firm D call. Trimming pared 1 base from V and 7 bases from J, leaving 14 bases between. Germline values: CDR1 SGDLS, CDR2 YYNGEE. This CDR3 comprises 14 residues. CDR3 region: CASSVNQDSGEAFF. In DNA, the CDR3 is TGTGCCAGCAGCGTAAACCAGGATTCGGGTGAAGCTTTCTTT.

The CDR3: CASSGLQQGTEAFF. Here the CDR3 DNA reads TGCGCCAGCAGCGGCCTCCAACAGGGCACTGAAGCTTTCTTT. This chain connects TRBV5-1 to TRBJ1-1; a weak D match, TRBD1 (6 bases). Germline V gene sequence: CDR1 SGHRS, CDR2 YFSETQ. Trimming removed 4 bases at V and 4 bases at J, with 14 bases between. This CDR3 is 14 amino acids long.